This TCR beta chain was identified during a study of cytomegalovirus exposure and HLA in healthy donors. Overall study context: Earlier, some 180 million T cells were analyzed, and fewer than 120 million unique TCR beta sequences were found among them.

Notes on the study in general: Reports showed the classifier diagnosing cytomegalovirus status with high specificity and sensitivity. What was likely a sequencing artifact was a cluster of highly shared sequence variants.

PCR primers comprised 60 Vbeta and 13 Jbeta primers. Assay: immunoSEQ multiplex PCR; the TCRdb copy retains only in-frame clones and omits some. The sample consists of fewer than 200,000 clones, approximately 80% of them appearing once. Note on this clone: Its antigen remains unknown.

The CDR3 totals 14 residues. In germline, CDR1 is MNHNS, CDR2 SASEGT. Losses at the gene ends were 6 bases for V and 8 bases for J; bases not matched to a gene: 12. The V gene is TRBV6-1, the J gene TRBJ1-2; 7 nucleotides match TRBD1. The sequencing input was PBMCs. This receptor was identified in a female donor in good health and CMV-seronegative. CDR3 bases: TGTGCCAGCAGAGATGACAGGGACGGAGACGGCTACACCTTC. Translation gives CASRDDRDGDGYTF.